The 25 T cell receptor beta chains given below trace back to one sample, sequenced in a study of blood T cell repertoires in COVID-19. Assay: immunoSEQ multiplex PCR; the TCRdb copy retains only in-frame clones and omits some. The table lists approximately 250,000 clones, roughly 85% of them singletons, with about 8.2% in the top ten. The specimen sequenced was PBMCs or T cells enriched from blood (not recorded which). These receptors all stem from a woman aged 45-59 years with acute COVID-19.

The CDR3 bases are TGTGCCTGGAGTGCTCGGGTTGGAGATACGCAGTATTTT. Translated, it gives CAWSARVGDTQYF. The rearrangement uses TRBV30 and TRBJ2-3; D is unresolved. This CDR3 comprises 13 residues. Germline V CDR1 and CDR2: GTSNPN, SVGIG (reference sequence). The V and J ends lost 1 base and 5 bases respectively, with 10 bases between them.

This chain uses TRBV13 with TRBJ1-6; 9 bases agree with TRBD1. The J segment lost 8 bases and the V segment lost 3 bases, leaving 8 bases of the junction unmatched. Germline lookup yields CDR1 PRHDT and CDR2 FYEKMQ (reference sequence). The CDR3 is 16 residues long. Here the CDR3 reads CASSLGIRDRDSPLHF. Written as DNA, the CDR3 is TGTGCCAGCAGCTTGGGGATCCGGGACAGGGATTCACCCCTCCACTTT.

This clone has a handful of counts. The chain uses TRBV3-1 (or the pseudogene TRBV3-2) and TRBJ2-1; 8 bases agree with TRBD2. Germline CDR1 reads LGHDT; CDR2 reads YNNKEL (reference sequence). The length of the CDR3 is 16 residues. J gave up 4 bases and V 0 bases, and 5 bases lay outside the gene matches. CDR3 nucleotides: TGTGCCAGCAGCCAAGAAGGGCGGGGGGCGTACAATGAGCAGTTCTTC. As protein: CASSQEGRGAYNEQFF.

The chain combines TRBV30 with TRBJ1-2; D may be TRBD1 (6 bases). Germline assignment: CDR1 GTSNPN and CDR2 SVGIG (reference sequence). CDR3 length equals 13 residues. The V end was cut by 5 bases, the J end by 2 bases, with 12 bases between. The CDR3 coding sequence is TGTGCCTGGGAAGGACAGCAGAACTATGGCTACACCTTC. Encoded protein: CAWEGQQNYGYTF.

This clone was seen a single time. The chain couples TRBV11-2 to TRBJ1-3, with 9 bases matching TRBD1. The germline gives CDR1 SGHAT, CDR2 FQNNGV. The CDR3 has 15 residues. V dropped 5 bases and J dropped 3; count of bases not matched to a gene: 5. The CDR3 reads CASSKGTGNGNTIYF. The CDR3 nucleotides are TGTGCCAGCAGCAAAGGGACAGGGAATGGAAACACCATATATTTT. The whole variable domain, filled in from reference TRBV11-2 and TRBJ1-3, reads EAGVAQSPRYKIIEKRQSVAFWCNPISGHATLYWYQQILGQGPKLLIQFQNNGVVDDSQLPKDRFSAERLKGVDSTLKIQPAKLEDSAVYLCASSKGTGNGNTIYFGEGSWLTVV.

The chain joins TRBV6-5 to TRBJ2-1; TRBD1 matches at 8 bases. The CDR3 is 15 residues long. V dropped 6 bases and J dropped 6; count of bases not matched to a gene: 10. CDR1 and CDR2 from the germline V gene are MNHEY and SVGAGI. CDR3 DNA: TGTGCCAGCAGGCTCGAGGACAGGGTCCCCAATGAGCAGTTCTTC. Residues: CASRLEDRVPNEQFF.

The CDR3: CASSFGGPNTEAFF. The CDR3 DNA is TGTGCCAGCAGCTTCGGGGGGCCGAACACTGAAGCTTTCTTT. This chain connects TRBV7-8 to TRBJ1-1, with D possibly being TRBD1 (6 bases). Germline V lookup: CDR1 SGHVS, CDR2 FQNEAQ. Trimming stripped 3 bases from V and 1 base from J, with 9 bases between. The CDR3 has 14 residues.

The genes are TRBV12-5 and TRBJ1-1; tentatively, D is TRBD1 (5 bases). Germline V gene sequence: CDR1 LGHNT, CDR2 FRNRAP. The germline V and J ends were trimmed by 1 base and 4 bases, with 13 bases remaining between them. This CDR3 spans 15 amino acids. The DNA of the CDR3 is TGTGCTAGTGGTTTGGGCGGGGTTGGGGGCACTGAAGCTTTCTTT. It encodes CASGLGGVGGTEAFF.

The rearrangement joins TRBV5-1 to TRBJ2-5, with 10 bases that match TRBD1. Trimming removed 3 bases from V and 5 bases from J; junction bases left unmatched: 10. Looked up from germline, CDR1 is SGHRS and CDR2 is YFSETQ. The CDR3 contains 16 residues. The CDR3 here is CASSYTRQGAGETQYF. CDR3 bases: TGCGCCAGCAGCTATACCCGACAGGGGGCGGGTGAGACCCAGTACTTC.

DNA for the CDR3: TGTGCCAGTAGCGGACAGGGGTTCAATCAGCCCCAGCATTTT. This encodes CASSGQGFNQPQHF. J is TRBJ1-5 and V is TRBV19; 9 bases align to TRBD1. The CDR3 covers 14 residues. V lost 6 bases to trimming and J lost 3 bases; unmatched junction nucleotides: 3. Germline CDR1 LNHDA, CDR2 SQIVND (reference sequence).

The chain is built from TRBV6-6 and TRBJ1-6; 7 positions match TRBD1. This CDR3 has 17 amino acids. CDR1 MNHNY and CDR2 SVGAGI come from the germline V gene (reference sequence). V was clipped by 5 bases and J by 2 bases; unmatched bases: 9. CDR3 nucleotide sequence: TGTGCCAGCAGTCCGGGCGGGGGGACAGCCTATAATTCACCCCTCCACTTT. Protein: CASSPGGGTAYNSPLHF.

V gene TRBV30 combines with J gene TRBJ1-4; 7 nucleotides align to TRBD1. The CDR3 loop spans 13 amino acids. The germline gives CDR1 GTSNPN, CDR2 SVGIG (reference sequence). V trimming: 5 bases; J trimming: 2 bases; junction bases outside the gene matches: 2. The CDR3 DNA reads TGTGCCTGGGAGGGACAGACTAATGAAAAACTGTTTTTT. It specifies CAWEGQTNEKLFF.

The CDR3 nucleotides read TGTGCCAGCAGCTTCCAGGGGGCCGATCAGCCCCAGCATTTT. Protein sequence: CASSFQGADQPQHF. The rearrangement joins TRBV7-9 to TRBJ1-5, with TRBD1 matching 8 bases. The CDR3 loop spans 14 amino acids. V shed 3 bases and J 5 bases; nucleotides not matched to a gene: 3. CDR1 and CDR2 (germline): SEHNR, FQNEAQ (reference sequence).

This chain connects TRBV5-1 to TRBJ2-3; D not resolved. V was trimmed by 4 bases and J by 1 base, leaving 10 bases between them. The length of the CDR3 is 14 residues. Germline CDR1 is SGHRS and CDR2 is YFSETQ. The CDR3 loop is CASSLSRGTDTQYF. CDR3 DNA: TGCGCCAGCAGCCTCTCGCGAGGCACAGATACGCAGTATTTT.

The V gene is TRBV6-5, the J gene TRBJ1-1; D may be TRBD1 (5 bases). The CDR3 spans 14 residues. Germline loops: CDR1 MNHEY, CDR2 SVGAGI. Trimming stripped 0 bases from V and 3 bases from J, with 8 bases between. Written as DNA, the CDR3 is TGTGCCAGCAGTTACTCGTCGGGGGACACTGAAGCTTTCTTT. Its translation is CASSYSSGDTEAFF.

This rearrangement joins TRBV7-2 to TRBJ2-7; 11 nucleotides agree with TRBD2. Germline assignment: CDR1 SGHTA and CDR2 FQGNSA. This CDR3 region has 14 residues. The V and J ends lost 1 base and 12 bases, in that order; junction bases with no gene match: 8. The DNA of the CDR3 is TGTGCCAGCAGCTTAGTGACCTCTAGCGGGGGGTTGTACTTC. Its protein product is CASSLVTSSGGLYF.

The V call is TRBV5-1, the J call TRBJ2-3; 14 bases match TRBD2. Trimming at V came to 0 bases and at J to 4 bases, leaving 7 bases not matched to a gene. In germline, CDR1 is SGHRS, CDR2 YFSETQ. This CDR3 contains 18 residues. CDR3 loop: CASSLGLAGGAWADTQYF. DNA of the CDR3: TGCGCCAGCAGCTTGGGACTAGCGGGGGGGGCATGGGCAGATACGCAGTATTTT.

CDR3 DNA sequence: TGTGCCAGCAGCGAACCCGGGACAGGGAAATACGAGCAGTACTTC. Translation: CASSEPGTGKYEQYF. This sequence joins TRBV7-8 and TRBJ2-7; 9 nucleotides agree with TRBD1. Trimming cost V 5 bases and J 4 bases; bases outside gene matches: 9. The CDR3 has 15 residues. CDR1 and CDR2 (germline): SGHVS, FQNEAQ.

The CDR3 nucleotides read TGTGCCAGCAGCCCGCAGGGGGCTGCGACTGAAGCTTTCTTT. Translating gives CASSPQGAATEAFF. The rearrangement links TRBV7-9 to TRBJ1-1, with TRBD1 identical over 8 bases. The CDR3 is 14 residues long. Germline V gene data show CDR1 as SEHNR and CDR2 as FQNEAQ (reference sequence). V shed 5 bases and J 5 bases; nucleotides not matched to a gene: 7.

The chain couples TRBV12-5 to TRBJ2-2, with 10 bases matching TRBD2. V gave up 5 bases and J gave up 4 bases; unmatched junction bases: 10. CDR1 is LGHNT, CDR2 FRNRAP, per germline. The CDR3 runs 17 residues. Here the CDR3 reads CASGPREAGGLTGELFF. The CDR3 DNA reads TGTGCTAGTGGTCCACGGGAAGCGGGGGGGCTCACCGGGGAGCTGTTTTTT.

This sequence joins TRBV3-1 (or the pseudogene TRBV3-2) and TRBJ1-1; D may be TRBD1 (6 bases). Per germline, CDR1 LGHDT and CDR2 YNNKEL (reference sequence). The CDR3 runs to 14 residues. V shed 2 bases and J shed 3 bases, with 10 bases lying between them. CDR3 in DNA: TGTGCCAGCAGCCAAAACAGGGATTACACTGAAGCTTTCTTT. Residues: CASSQNRDYTEAFF.

The chain links TRBV19 to TRBJ1-5, with 7 bases identical to TRBD1. This CDR3 region has 16 residues. Trimming cost V 4 bases and J 1 base; bases outside gene matches: 7. Per germline, CDR1 LNHDA and CDR2 SQIVND (reference sequence). CDR3 protein: CASSTWDSLSNQPQHF. In DNA form, the CDR3 reads TGTGCCAGTAGTACTTGGGACAGTTTGAGCAATCAGCCCCAGCATTTT.

The chain uses TRBV6-4 and TRBJ2-1, with D possibly TRBD1 on 5 matching bases. This CDR3 comprises 15 residues. Per the germline V gene, CDR1 is MRHNA and CDR2 is SNTAGT. Trimming pared 4 bases from V and 4 bases from J, leaving 14 bases between. The CDR3 loop is CASSVSVAGYNEQFF. The CDR3 bases are TGTGCCAGCAGTGTATCGGTAGCAGGGTACAATGAGCAGTTCTTC.

The chain recombines TRBV12-3 or TRBV12-4 with TRBJ2-1; the D gene is possibly TRBD1 (6 bases). Trimming removed 6 bases from V and 4 bases from J, with 10 bases in between. The CDR3 contains 13 residues. For the CDR3, the DNA is TGTGCCAGCAGCAGGGACATTTACAATGAGCAGTTCTTC. Its protein product is CASSRDIYNEQFF.

The chain employs TRBV30 and TRBJ2-5; 11 bases fit TRBD2. Germline assignment: CDR1 GTSNPN and CDR2 SVGIG (reference sequence). V shed 2 bases, J shed 5 bases, and the junction held 4 bases outside the gene matches. The CDR3 extends over 14 amino acids. The CDR3: CAWSPLAGVETQYF. The CDR3, as DNA: TGTGCCTGGAGTCCACTAGCGGGGGTCGAGACCCAGTACTTC.